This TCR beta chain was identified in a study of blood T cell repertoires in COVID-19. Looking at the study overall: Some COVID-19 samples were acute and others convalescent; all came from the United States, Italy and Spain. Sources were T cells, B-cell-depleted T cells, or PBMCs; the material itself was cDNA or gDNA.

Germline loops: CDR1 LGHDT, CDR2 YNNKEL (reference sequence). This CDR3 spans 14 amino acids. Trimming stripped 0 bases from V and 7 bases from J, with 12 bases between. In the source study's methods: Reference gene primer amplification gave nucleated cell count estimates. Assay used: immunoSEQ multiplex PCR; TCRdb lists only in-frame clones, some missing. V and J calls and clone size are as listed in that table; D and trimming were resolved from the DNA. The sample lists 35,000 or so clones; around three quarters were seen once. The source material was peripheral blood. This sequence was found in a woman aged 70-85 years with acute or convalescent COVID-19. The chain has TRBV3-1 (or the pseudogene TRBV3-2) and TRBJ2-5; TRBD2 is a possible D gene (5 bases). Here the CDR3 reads CASSQDRTLGTQYF. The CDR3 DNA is TGTGCCAGCAGCCAAGATCGGACTCTAGGGACCCAGTACTTC.